The source of this TCR beta chain is a study of shared clonotypes between healthy human individuals. Study summary: Three plates each covered CD4 naive and memory; CD8 naive two, CD8 memory one.

Assay used: immunoSEQ multiplex PCR; TCRdb lists only in-frame clones, some missing. The table lists about 2.4 million clones, approximately 94% of them singletons. Broader study findings: Generally, estimated richness proved larger in naive subsets than it did in memory subsets. Non-shared clonotypes had lower generation probabilities than those shared by all four donors.

Memory CD4+ cells were the fraction left after CD45RA+ naive selection. Comments on this clone: No antigen is known for it.

Per germline, CDR1 WSHSY and CDR2 SAAADI. The V and J ends lost 5 bases and 5 bases, in that order; junction bases with no gene match: 7. The CDR3 covers 16 residues. The rearrangement links TRBV10-2 to TRBJ2-5, with 14 bases fitting TRBD2. This receptor was identified in a man younger than 30 in good health. Some clones in this sample may be carry-over from other donors' samples. Sequencing was carried out using naive CD4+ T cells from PBMCs. Subset specified: CD45RA+ positively selected. In DNA form, the CDR3 reads TGCGCCAGCAGTAAGGGACTAGCGGGAGTTGGGGAGACCCAGTACTTC. Residues: CASSKGLAGVGETQYF.